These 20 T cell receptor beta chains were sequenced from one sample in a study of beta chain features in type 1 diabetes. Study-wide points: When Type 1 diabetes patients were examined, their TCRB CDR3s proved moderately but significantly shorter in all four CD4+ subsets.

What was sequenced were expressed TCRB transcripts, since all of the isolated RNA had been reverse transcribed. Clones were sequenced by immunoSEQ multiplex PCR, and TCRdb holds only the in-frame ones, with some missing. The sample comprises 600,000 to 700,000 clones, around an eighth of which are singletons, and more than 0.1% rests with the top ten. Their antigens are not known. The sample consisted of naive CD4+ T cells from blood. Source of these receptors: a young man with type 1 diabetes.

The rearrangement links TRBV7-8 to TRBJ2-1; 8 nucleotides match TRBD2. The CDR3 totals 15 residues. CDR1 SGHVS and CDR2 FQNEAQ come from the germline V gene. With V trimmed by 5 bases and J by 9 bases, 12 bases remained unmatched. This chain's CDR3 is CASSPGGLRSGEQFF. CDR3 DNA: TGTGCCAGCAGCCCGGGAGGGCTCCGTTCGGGTGAGCAGTTCTTC.

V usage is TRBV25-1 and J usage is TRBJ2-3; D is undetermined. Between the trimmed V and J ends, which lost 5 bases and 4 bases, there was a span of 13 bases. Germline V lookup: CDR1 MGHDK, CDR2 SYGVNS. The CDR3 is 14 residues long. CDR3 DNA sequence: TGTGCCAGCAGTCCGCGGAGTGGCCCAGATACGCAGTATTTT. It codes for CASSPRSGPDTQYF.

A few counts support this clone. The CDR3 region has the DNA TGCGCCAGCGGGACAGTCCAAGAGACCCAGTACTTC. Protein sequence: CASGTVQETQYF. This rearrangement joins TRBV10-2 to TRBJ2-5, with 7 positions matching TRBD1. CDR1 is WSHSY, CDR2 SAAADI, per germline. V lost 8 bases and J lost 1; bases outside the gene matches: 1. The CDR3 length is 12 residues.

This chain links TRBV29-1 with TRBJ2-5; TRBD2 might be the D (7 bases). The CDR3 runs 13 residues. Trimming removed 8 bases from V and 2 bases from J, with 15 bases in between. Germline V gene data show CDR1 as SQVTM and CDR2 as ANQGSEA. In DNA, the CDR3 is TGCAGCTGTAGGAGGGGGGGGCAAGAGACCCAGTACTTC. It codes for CSCRRGGQETQYF.

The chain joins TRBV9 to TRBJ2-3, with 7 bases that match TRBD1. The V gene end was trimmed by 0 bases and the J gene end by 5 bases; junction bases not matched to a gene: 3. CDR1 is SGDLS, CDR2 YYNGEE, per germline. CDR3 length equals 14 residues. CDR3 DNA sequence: TGTGCCAGCAGCGTAGAGGGGGCCGGAGATACGCAGTATTTT. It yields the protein CASSVEGAGDTQYF.

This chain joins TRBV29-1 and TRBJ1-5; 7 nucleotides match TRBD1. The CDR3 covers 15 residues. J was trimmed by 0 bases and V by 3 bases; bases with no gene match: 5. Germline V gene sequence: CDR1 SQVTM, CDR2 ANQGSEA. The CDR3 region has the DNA TGCAGCGTTGACACCACAGGGGATAGCAATCAGCCCCAGCATTTT. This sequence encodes CSVDTTGDSNQPQHF.

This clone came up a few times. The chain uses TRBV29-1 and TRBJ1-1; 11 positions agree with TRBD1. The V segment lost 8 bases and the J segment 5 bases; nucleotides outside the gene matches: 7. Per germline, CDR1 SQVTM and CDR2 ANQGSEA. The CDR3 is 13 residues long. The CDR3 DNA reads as TGCAGCTCAAACCGGGACAGGGGGACTGAAGCTTTCTTT. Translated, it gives CSSNRDRGTEAFF.

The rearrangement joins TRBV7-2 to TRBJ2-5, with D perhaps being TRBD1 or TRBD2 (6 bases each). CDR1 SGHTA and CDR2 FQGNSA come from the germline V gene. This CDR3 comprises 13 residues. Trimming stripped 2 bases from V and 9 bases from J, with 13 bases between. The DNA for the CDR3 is TGTGCCAGCAGCTTAAAGGGGGGCGGGGCCCAGTACTTC. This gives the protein CASSLKGGGAQYF.

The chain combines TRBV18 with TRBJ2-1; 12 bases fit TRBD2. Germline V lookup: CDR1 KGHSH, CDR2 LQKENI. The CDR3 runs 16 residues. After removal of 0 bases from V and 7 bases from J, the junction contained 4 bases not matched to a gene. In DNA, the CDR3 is TGTGCCAGCTCACCACCGCACCTAGCGGGGGGGAATGAGCAGTTCTTC. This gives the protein CASSPPHLAGGNEQFF. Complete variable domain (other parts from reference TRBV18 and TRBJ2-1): NAGVMQNPRHLVRRRGQEARLRCSPMKGHSHVYWYRQLPEEGLKFMVYLQKENIIDESGMPKERFSAEFPKEGPSILRIQQVVRGDSAAYFCASSPPHLAGGNEQFFGPGTRLTVL.

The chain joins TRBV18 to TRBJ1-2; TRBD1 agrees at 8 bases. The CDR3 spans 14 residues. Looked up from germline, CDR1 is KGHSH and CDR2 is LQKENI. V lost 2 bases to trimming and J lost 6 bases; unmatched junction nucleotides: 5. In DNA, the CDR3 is TGTGCCAGCTCACCAGGCCAGGGGGCCAATGGCTACACCTTC. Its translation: CASSPGQGANGYTF.

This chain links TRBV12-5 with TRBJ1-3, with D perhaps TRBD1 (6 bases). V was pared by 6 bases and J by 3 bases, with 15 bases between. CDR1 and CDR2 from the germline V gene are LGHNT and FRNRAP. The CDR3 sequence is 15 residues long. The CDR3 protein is CASGQGGSSGNTIYF. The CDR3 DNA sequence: TGTGCTAGTGGACAAGGGGGTTCGAGTGGAAACACCATATATTTT.

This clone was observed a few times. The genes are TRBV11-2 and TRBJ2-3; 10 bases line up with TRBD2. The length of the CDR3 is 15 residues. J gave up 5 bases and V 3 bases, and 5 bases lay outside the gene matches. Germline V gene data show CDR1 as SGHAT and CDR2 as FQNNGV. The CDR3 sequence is CASSFSGGAIDTQYF. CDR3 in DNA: TGTGCCAGCAGCTTCAGCGGGGGGGCCATAGATACGCAGTATTTT.

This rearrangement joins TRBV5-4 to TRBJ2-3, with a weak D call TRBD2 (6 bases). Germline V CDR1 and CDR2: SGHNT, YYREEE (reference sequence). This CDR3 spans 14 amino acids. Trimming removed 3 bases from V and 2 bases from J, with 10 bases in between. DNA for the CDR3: TGTGCCAGCAGCTGGGGGACTGACACAGATACGCAGTATTTT. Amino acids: CASSWGTDTDTQYF. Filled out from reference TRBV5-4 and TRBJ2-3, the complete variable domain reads ETGVTQSPTHLIKTRGQQVTLRCSSQSGHNTVSWYQQALGQGPQFIFQYYREEENGRGNFPPRFSGLQFPNYSSELNVNALELDDSALYLCASSWGTDTDTQYFGPGTRLTVL.

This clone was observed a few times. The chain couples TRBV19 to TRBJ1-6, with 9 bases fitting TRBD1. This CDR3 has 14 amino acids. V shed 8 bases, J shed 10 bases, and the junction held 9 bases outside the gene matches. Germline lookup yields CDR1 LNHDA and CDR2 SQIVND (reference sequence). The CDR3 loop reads CASYSGQGSSPLHF. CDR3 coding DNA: TGTGCCAGTTATTCGGGACAGGGTTCCTCACCCCTCCACTTT.

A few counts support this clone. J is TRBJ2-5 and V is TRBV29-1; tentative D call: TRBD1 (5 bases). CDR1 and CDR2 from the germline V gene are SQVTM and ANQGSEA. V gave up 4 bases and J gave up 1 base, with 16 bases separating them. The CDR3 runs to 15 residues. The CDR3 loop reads CSVAGQGKTQETQYF. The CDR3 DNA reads TGCAGCGTTGCCGGGCAGGGCAAAACCCAAGAGACCCAGTACTTC.

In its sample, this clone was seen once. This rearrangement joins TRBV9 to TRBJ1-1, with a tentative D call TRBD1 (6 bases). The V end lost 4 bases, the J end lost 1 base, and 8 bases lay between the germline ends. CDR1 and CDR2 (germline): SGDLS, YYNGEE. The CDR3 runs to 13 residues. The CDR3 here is CASSQDRNTEAFF. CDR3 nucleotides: TGTGCCAGCAGCCAGGACAGGAACACTGAAGCTTTCTTT.

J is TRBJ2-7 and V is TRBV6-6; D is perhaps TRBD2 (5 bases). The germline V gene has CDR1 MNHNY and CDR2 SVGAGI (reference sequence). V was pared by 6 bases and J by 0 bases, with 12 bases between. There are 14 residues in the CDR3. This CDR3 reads CASSPSTNSYEQYF. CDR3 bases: TGTGCCAGCAGCCCCTCGACTAACTCCTACGAGCAGTACTTC.

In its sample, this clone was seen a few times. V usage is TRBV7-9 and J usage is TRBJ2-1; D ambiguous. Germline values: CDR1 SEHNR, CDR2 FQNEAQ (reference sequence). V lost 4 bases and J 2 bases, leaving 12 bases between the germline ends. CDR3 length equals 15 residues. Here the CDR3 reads CASSSAGFTYNEQFF. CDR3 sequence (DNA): TGTGCCAGCAGCTCAGCCGGATTTACCTACAATGAGCAGTTCTTC.

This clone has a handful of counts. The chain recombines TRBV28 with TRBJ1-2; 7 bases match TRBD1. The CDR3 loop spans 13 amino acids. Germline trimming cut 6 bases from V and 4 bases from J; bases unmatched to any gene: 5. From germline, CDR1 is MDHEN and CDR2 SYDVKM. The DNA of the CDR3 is TGTGCCAGCAGCCTACAGGGGACCTATGGCTACACCTTC. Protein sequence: CASSLQGTYGYTF.

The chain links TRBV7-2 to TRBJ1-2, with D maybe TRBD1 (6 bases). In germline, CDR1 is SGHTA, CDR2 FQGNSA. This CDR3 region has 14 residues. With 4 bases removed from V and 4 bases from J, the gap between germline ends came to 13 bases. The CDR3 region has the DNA TGTGCCAGCAGCTCGATCAGGGGTTCCTATGGCTACACCTTC. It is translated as CASSSIRGSYGYTF.